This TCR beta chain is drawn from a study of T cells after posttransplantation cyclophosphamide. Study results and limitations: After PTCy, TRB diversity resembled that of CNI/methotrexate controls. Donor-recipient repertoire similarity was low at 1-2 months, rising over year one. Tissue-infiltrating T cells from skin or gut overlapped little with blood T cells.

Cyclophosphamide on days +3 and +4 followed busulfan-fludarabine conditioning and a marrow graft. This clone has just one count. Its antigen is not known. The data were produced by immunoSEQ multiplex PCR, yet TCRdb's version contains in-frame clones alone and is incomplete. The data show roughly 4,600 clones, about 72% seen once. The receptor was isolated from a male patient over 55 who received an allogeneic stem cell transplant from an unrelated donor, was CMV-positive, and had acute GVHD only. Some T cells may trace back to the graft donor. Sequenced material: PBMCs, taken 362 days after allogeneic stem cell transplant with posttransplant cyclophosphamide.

CDR3 sequence reads: CAISEVREVGQYF. CDR3 DNA: TGTGCCATCAGTGAAGTGCGGGAGGTAGGGCAGTATTTT. The chain joins TRBV10-3 to TRBJ2-3, with 8 bases lining up with TRBD2. CDR3 length equals 13 residues. The germline CDR1 and CDR2 sequences are ENHRY and SYGVKD. J lost 11 bases, V lost 3 bases, and 7 bases had no gene match.